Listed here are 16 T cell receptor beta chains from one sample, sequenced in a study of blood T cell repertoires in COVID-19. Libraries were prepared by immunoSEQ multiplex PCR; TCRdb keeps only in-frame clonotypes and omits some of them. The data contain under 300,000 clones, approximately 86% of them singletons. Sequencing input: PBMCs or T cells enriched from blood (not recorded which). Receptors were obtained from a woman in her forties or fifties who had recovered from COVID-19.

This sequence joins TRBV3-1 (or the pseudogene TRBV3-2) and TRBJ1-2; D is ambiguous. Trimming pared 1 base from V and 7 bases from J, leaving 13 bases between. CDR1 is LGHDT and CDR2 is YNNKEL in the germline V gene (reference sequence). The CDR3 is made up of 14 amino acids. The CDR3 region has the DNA TGTGCCAGCAGCCAAGCAGTTCCAGTCAGTGGCTACACCTTC. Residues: CASSQAVPVSGYTF.

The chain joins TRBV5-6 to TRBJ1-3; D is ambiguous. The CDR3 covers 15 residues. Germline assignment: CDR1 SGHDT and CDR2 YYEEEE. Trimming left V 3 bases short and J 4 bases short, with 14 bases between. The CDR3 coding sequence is TGTGCCAGCAGCTCGGGGAGGCAATTCGGAAACACCATATATTTT. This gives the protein CASSSGRQFGNTIYF.

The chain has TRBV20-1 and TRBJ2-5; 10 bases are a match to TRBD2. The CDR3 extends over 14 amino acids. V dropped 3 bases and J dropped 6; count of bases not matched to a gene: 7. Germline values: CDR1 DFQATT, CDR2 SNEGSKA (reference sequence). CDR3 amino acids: CSASGLAGDQTQYF. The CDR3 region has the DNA TGCAGTGCTAGTGGGCTAGCGGGAGATCAGACCCAGTACTTC.

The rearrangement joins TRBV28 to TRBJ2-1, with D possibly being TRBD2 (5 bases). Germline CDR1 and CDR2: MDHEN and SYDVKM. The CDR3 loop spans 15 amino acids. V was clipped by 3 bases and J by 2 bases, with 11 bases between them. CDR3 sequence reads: CASSFLEVAYNEQFF. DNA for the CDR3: TGTGCCAGCAGTTTCCTGGAGGTAGCCTACAATGAGCAGTTCTTC.

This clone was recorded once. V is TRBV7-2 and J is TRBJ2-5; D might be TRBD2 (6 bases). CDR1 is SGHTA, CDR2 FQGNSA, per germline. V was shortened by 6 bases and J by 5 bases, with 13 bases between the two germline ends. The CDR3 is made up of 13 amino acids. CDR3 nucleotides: TGTGCCAGCAGACGCGGTGGGGGGGAGACCCAGTACTTC. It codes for CASRRGGGETQYF.

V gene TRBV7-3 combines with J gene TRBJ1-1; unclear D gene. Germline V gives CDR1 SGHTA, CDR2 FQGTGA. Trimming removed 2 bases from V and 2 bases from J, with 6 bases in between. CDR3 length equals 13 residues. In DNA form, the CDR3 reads TGTGCCAGCAGCTTAGAGAGCAACACTGAAGCTTTCTTT. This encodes CASSLESNTEAFF.

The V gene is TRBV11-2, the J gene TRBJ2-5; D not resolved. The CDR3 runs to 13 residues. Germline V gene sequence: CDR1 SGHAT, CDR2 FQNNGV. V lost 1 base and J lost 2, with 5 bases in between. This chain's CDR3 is CASSLVPQETQYF. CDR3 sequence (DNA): TGTGCCAGCAGCTTAGTCCCTCAAGAGACCCAGTACTTC.

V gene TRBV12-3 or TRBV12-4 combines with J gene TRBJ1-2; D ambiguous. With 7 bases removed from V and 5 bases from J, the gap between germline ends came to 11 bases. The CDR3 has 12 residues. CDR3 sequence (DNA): TGTGCCAGCACCCGGGATCATTATGGCTACACCTTC. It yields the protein CASTRDHYGYTF.

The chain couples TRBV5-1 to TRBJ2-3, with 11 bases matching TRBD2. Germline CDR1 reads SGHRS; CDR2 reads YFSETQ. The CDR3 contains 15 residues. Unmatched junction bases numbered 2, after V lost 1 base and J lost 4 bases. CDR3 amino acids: CASSLTSGSSDTQYF. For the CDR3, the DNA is TGCGCCAGCAGCTTGACTAGCGGGAGCTCAGATACGCAGTATTTT.

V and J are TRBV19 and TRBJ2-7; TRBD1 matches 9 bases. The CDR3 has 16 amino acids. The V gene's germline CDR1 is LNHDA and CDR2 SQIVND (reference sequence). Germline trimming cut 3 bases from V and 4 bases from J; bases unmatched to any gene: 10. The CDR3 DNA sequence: TGTGCCAGTAGTATTTCCTCCGGGACAGGGTTTTACGAGCAGTACTTC. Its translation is CASSISSGTGFYEQYF.

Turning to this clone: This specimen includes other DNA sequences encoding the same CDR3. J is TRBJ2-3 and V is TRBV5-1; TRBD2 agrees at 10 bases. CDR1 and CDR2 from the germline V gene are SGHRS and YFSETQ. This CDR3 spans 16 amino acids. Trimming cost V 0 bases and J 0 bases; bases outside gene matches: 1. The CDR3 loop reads CASSLGLAGSTDTQYF. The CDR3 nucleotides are TGCGCCAGCAGCTTGGGACTAGCGGGCAGCACAGATACGCAGTATTTT.

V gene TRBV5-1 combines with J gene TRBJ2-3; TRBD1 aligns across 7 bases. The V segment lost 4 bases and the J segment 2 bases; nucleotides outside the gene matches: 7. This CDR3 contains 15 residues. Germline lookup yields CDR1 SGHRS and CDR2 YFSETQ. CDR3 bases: TGCGCCAGCAGCCGACGGACAGGAGACACAGATACGCAGTATTTT. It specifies CASSRRTGDTDTQYF.

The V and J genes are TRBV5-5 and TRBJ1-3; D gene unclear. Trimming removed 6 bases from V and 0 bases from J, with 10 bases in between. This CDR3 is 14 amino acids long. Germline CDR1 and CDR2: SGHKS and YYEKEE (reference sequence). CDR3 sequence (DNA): TGTGCCAGCATCCCAGGATTCTCTGGAAACACCATATATTTT. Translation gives CASIPGFSGNTIYF. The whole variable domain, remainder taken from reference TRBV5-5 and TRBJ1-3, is DAGVTQSPTHLIKTRGQQVTLRCSPISGHKSVSWYQQVLGQGPQFIFQYYEKEERGRGNFPDRFSARQFPNYSSELNVNALLLGDSALYLCASIPGFSGNTIYFGEGSWLTVV.

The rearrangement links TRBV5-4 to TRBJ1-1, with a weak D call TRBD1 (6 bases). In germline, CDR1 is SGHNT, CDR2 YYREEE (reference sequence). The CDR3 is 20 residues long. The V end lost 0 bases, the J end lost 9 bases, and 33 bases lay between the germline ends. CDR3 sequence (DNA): TGTGCCAGCAGCTTGGGTGAGGTAGGACAGCCGAATCGTCGGTGGAGAAAAGCTTTCTTT. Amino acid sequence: CASSLGEVGQPNRRWRKAFF.

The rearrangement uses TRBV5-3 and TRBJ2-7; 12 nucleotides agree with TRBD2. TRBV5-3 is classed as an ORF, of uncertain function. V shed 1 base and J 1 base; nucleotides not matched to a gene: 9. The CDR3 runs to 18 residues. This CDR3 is CARSLIINLAGGSYEQYF. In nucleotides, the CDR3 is TGTGCCAGAAGCTTGATTATAAATCTAGCGGGAGGGTCCTACGAGCAGTACTTC.

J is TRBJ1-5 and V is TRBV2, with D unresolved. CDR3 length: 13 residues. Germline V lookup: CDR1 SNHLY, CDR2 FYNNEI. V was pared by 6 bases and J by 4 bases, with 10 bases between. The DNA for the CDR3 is TGTGCCAGCAGACAAGTTGTAAATCAGCCCCAGCATTTT. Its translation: CASRQVVNQPQHF.